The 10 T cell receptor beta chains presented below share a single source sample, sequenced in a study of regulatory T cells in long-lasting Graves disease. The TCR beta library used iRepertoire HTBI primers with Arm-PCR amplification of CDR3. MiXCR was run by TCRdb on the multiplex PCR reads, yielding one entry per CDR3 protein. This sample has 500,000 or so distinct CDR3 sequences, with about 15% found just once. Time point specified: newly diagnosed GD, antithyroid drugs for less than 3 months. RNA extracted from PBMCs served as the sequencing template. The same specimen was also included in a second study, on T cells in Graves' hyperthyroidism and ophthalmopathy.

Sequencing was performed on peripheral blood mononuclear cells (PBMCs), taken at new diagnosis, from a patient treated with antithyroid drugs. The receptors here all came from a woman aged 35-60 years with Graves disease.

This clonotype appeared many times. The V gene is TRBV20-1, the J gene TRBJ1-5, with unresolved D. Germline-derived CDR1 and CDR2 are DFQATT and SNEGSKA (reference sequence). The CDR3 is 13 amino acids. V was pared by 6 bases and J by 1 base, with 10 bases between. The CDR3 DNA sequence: TGCAGTGCCGAAATTGGGAGCAATCAGCCCCAGCATTTT. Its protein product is CSAEIGSNQPQHF.

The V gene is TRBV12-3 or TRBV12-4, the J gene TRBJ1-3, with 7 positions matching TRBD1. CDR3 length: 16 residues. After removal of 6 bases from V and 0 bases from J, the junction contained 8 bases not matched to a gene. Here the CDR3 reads CASRAGTVISGNTIYF. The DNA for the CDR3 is TGTGCCAGCAGAGCCGGGACAGTGATCTCTGGAAACACCATATATTTT.

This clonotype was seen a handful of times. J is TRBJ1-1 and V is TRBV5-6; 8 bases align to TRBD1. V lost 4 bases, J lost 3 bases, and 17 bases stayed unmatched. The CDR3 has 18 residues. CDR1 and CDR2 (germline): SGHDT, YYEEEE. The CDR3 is CASSAVPGQVPGDTEAFF. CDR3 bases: TGTGCCAGCAGCGCGGTCCCGGGACAGGTTCCCGGTGACACTGAAGCTTTCTTT.

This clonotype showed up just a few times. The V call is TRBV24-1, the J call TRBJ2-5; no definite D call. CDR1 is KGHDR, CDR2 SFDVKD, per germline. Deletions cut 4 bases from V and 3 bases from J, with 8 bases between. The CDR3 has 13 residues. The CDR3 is CATSEMNKETQYF. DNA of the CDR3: TGTGCCACCAGTGAAATGAACAAAGAGACCCAGTACTTC.

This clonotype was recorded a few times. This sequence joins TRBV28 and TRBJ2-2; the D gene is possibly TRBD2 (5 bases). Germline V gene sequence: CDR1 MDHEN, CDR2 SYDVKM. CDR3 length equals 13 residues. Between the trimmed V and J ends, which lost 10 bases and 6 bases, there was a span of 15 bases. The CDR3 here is CATTPGVPGELFF. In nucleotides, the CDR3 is TGTGCCACTACCCCCGGGGTTCCCGGGGAGCTGTTTTTT.

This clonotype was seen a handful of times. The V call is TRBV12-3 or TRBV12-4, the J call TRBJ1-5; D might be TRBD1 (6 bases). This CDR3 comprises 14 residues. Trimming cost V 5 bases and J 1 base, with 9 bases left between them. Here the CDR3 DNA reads TGTGCCAGCAGTATGCAGGGGAGCAATCAGCCCCAGCATTTT. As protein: CASSMQGSNQPQHF.

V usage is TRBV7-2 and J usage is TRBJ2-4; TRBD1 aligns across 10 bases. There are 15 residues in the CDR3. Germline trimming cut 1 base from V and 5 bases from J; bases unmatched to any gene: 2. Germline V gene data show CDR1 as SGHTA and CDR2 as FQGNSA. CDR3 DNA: TGTGCCAGCAGCTTAGTTGGGACAGGGGAAAACATTCAGTACTTC. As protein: CASSLVGTGENIQYF.

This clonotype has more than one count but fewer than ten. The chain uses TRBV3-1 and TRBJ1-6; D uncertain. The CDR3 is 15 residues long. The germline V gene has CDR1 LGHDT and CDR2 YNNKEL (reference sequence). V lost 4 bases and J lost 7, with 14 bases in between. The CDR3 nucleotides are TGTGCCAGCAGCCGCCTCCGGGCCGACAATTCACCCCTCCACTTT. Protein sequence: CASSRLRADNSPLHF.

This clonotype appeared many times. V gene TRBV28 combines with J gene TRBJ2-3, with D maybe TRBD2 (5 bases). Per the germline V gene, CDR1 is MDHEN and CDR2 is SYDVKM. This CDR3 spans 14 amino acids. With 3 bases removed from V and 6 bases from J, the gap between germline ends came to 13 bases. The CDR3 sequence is CASSLYSRGDTQYF. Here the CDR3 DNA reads TGTGCCAGCAGTTTGTACTCGCGAGGGGATACGCAGTATTTT.

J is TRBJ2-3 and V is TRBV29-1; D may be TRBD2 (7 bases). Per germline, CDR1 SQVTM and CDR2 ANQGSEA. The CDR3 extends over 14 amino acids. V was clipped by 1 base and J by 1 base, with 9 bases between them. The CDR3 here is CSVEGGGGTDTQYF. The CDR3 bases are TGCAGCGTTGAAGGAGGGGGGGGCACAGATACGCAGTATTTT.